This is a list of T cell receptor beta chains from one sample in a study of CD8+ T cells in alopecia areata. Clones were read by immunoSEQ multiplex PCR, and TCRdb kept only the in-frame ones, dropping some. The repertoire holds about 200,000 clones, with under 80% as singletons. Sequencing was performed on CD4+ T cells sorted from blood, taken around week 49, from a patient treated with tofacitinib. These receptors all come from a human donor with alopecia areata. Each CDR3 is given with its conserved first and last residue.

>TRBJ1-5|TRBV5-4
CASSLGGTNQPQHF
>TRBJ2-7|TRBV29-1
CSVEVDSYEQYF
>TRBJ2-6|TRBV25-1
CASRHGGANVLTF
>TRBJ2-3|TRBV9
CASSVANTDTQYF
>TRBJ2-4|TRBV5-1
CASSLATENIQYF
>TRBJ2-1|TRBV7-9
CASSPYQAGGADRNEQFF
>TRBJ2-1|TRBV7-8
CASCLSVVEQFF
>TRBJ1-4|TRBV10-3
CAIGTGVTNEKLFF
>TRBJ1-1|TRBV28
CASSPGLDREAFF
>TRBJ1-2|TRBV29-1
CSVEGSWNGYTF
>TRBJ2-1|TRBV30
CAWSGDSNVWEQFF
>TRBJ2-7|TRBV29-1
CSVAWASSYEQYF
>TRBJ2-5|TRBV30
CAWSVGTGGSETQYF
>TRBJ1-5|TRBV4-3
CASSHDTRARCNQPQHF
>TRBJ2-3|TRBV9
CASSVEGRTDTQYF
>TRBJ2-5|TRBV7-3
CASSQMGARETQYF
>TRBJ1-4|TRBV11-2
CASSQGLNEKLFF